A single sample gave rise to the 20 T cell receptor beta chains below, sequenced in a study of T cell responses to AZD1222 COVID-19 vaccine. Assay: immunoSEQ multiplex PCR; the TCRdb copy retains only in-frame clones and omits some. The sample carries roughly 65,000 clones, about three quarters recorded once. The starting material was peripheral blood, obtained on day 0 of AZD1222 vaccination. The receptors here all came from an adult in good health.

The rearrangement joins TRBV6-5 to TRBJ2-7; D may be TRBD2 (6 bases). CDR1 is MNHEY, CDR2 SVGAGI, per germline. There are 14 residues in the CDR3. Trimming removed 6 bases at V and 4 bases at J, with 16 bases between. The CDR3 is CASSSGGRVYEQYF. The CDR3 nucleotides read TGTGCCAGCAGCTCCGGAGGGCGGGTTTACGAGCAGTACTTC.

The J gene is TRBJ2-7, the V gene TRBV5-1, with D uncertain. CDR1 and CDR2 from the germline V gene are SGHRS and YFSETQ. V was cut by 0 bases and J by 5 bases, with 9 bases left in between. CDR3 size: 13 residues. The CDR3 spells CASSLELRDEQYF. CDR3 DNA sequence: TGCGCCAGCAGCTTGGAATTAAGGGACGAGCAGTACTTC.

The CDR3 region has the DNA TGTGCCAGCAGCGATACTGGGTCCGCTACTTACATGAACACTGAAGCTTTCTTT. This sequence encodes CASSDTGSATYMNTEAFF. J is TRBJ1-1 and V is TRBV7-9; D not resolved. The CDR3 sequence is 18 residues long. The V end lost 5 bases, the J end lost 0 bases, and 22 bases lay between the germline ends. The V gene's germline CDR1 is SEHNR and CDR2 FQNEAQ (reference sequence).

The chain employs TRBV18 and TRBJ2-6; D unclear. The CDR3 is 14 residues long. The V gene's germline CDR1 is KGHSH and CDR2 LQKENI. The V gene lost 3 bases and the J gene lost 2 bases, with 5 bases spanning the gap. In nucleotides, the CDR3 is TGTGCCAGCTCACCCGAAGCTGGGGCCAACGTCCTGACTTTC. Its translation is CASSPEAGANVLTF.

The chain has TRBV5-1 and TRBJ2-1; tentative D call: TRBD2 (8 bases). The CDR3 runs 17 residues. CDR1 and CDR2 (germline): SGHRS, YFSETQ. With 7 bases removed from V and 4 bases from J, the gap between germline ends came to 24 bases. CDR3 nucleotide sequence: TGCGCCAGCGGAACTCCCACGGGAGGGGGCTCATACAATGAGCAGTTCTTC. This translates into CASGTPTGGGSYNEQFF.

The V gene is TRBV5-4, the J gene TRBJ2-2; a weak D match, TRBD1 (5 bases). Germline CDR1 and CDR2: SGHNT and YYREEE (reference sequence). V lost 4 bases, J lost 0 bases, and 10 bases lay in between. The CDR3 totals 15 residues. CDR3 DNA: TGTGCCAGCAGCACTCAGGGCGCGAACACCGGGGAGCTGTTTTTT. Amino acids: CASSTQGANTGELFF.

The chain recombines TRBV7-2 with TRBJ2-1; 7 nucleotides align to TRBD1. The junction had 10 bases not matched to a gene; V was cut back by 5 bases and J by 9 bases. In germline, CDR1 is SGHTA, CDR2 FQGNSA. This CDR3 is 14 amino acids long. CDR3 region: CASSTNKGAGEQFF. The DNA of the CDR3 is TGTGCCAGCAGCACCAATAAGGGGGCAGGTGAGCAGTTCTTC.

Note on this clone: At one boundary the junction diverges from the germline segment, which might be a read error. This chain connects TRBV6-5 to TRBJ1-2, with D perhaps TRBD1 (6 bases). This CDR3 spans 14 amino acids. Per germline, CDR1 MNHEY and CDR2 SVGAGI. The CDR3 nucleotides are TGTGCCAGCAGTTACTCGGACAGCCCGGCCCCAAGGAGCTTC. It translates to CASSYSDSPAPRSF.

The rearrangement joins TRBV20-1 to TRBJ2-3; a possible D gene is TRBD1 (6 bases). Germline V gene data show CDR1 as DFQATT and CDR2 as SNEGSKA (reference sequence). V lost 6 bases and J 6 bases, leaving 10 bases between the germline ends. This CDR3 comprises 11 residues. The CDR3 sequence: CSALQGDTQYF. In DNA, the CDR3 is TGCAGTGCCCTGCAGGGGGATACGCAGTATTTT.

This clone was seen only once. This chain uses TRBV19 with TRBJ2-2; D is perhaps TRBD2 (5 bases). Germline lookup yields CDR1 LNHDA and CDR2 SQIVND (reference sequence). Trimming shortened V by 1 base and J by 5 bases, and 11 bases separated the two germline ends. The length of the CDR3 is 15 residues. CDR3 sequence reads: CASSIVPGTTGELFF. DNA for the CDR3: TGTGCCAGTAGTATAGTCCCGGGAACGACCGGGGAGCTGTTTTTT. The full variable domain, in which reference TRBV19 and TRBJ2-2 provide the parts outside the CDR3, is DGGITQSPKYLFRKEGQNVTLSCEQNLNHDAMYWYRQDPGQGLRLIYYSQIVNDFQKGDIAEGYSVSREKKESFPLTVTSAQKNPTAFYLCASSIVPGTTGELFFGEGSRLTVL.

This chain joins TRBV3-1 (or the pseudogene TRBV3-2) and TRBJ2-3; D tentatively fits TRBD1 or TRBD2 (5 bases each). V was pared by 1 base and J by 5 bases, with 16 bases between. Germline loops: CDR1 LGHDT, CDR2 YNNKEL (reference sequence). This CDR3 spans 16 amino acids. The CDR3, as DNA: TGTGCCAGCAGCCAAGGTTCGGACCAGAGGGGAGATACGCAGTATTTT. It is translated as CASSQGSDQRGDTQYF.

There are a few counts of this clone. The V and J genes are TRBV5-6 and TRBJ2-5; the D gene is possibly TRBD2 (5 bases). CDR1 and CDR2 (germline): SGHDT, YYEEEE. The V end was cut by 2 bases, the J end by 5 bases, with 13 bases between. The length of the CDR3 is 14 residues. CDR3 DNA: TGTGCCAGCAGCTTAGGACCCCGAGGGGAGACCCAGTACTTC. Residues: CASSLGPRGETQYF.

The CDR3 is CASSFRDRGTQETQYF. Written as DNA, the CDR3 is TGTGCCAGCAGCTTCCGGGACAGGGGAACCCAAGAGACCCAGTACTTC. The V and J genes are TRBV3-1 (or the pseudogene TRBV3-2) and TRBJ2-5; 10 bases are a match to TRBD1. The germline V gene encodes CDR1 LGHDT and CDR2 YNNKEL (reference sequence). The CDR3 extends over 16 amino acids. The ends lost 5 bases at V and 1 base at J; junction bases unmatched: 7.

The chain combines TRBV4-1 with TRBJ1-1; TRBD1 aligns across 7 bases. This CDR3 contains 15 residues. The germline CDR1 and CDR2 sequences are MGHRA and YSYEKL. The V segment lost 3 bases and the J segment 4 bases; nucleotides outside the gene matches: 8. The CDR3 loop reads CASSQAGTVPTEAFF. The CDR3 DNA is TGCGCCAGCAGCCAGGCCGGGACAGTACCCACTGAAGCTTTCTTT.

This clone was seen more than once but under ten times. V and J are TRBV30 and TRBJ1-1; D gene uncertain. Trimming removed 7 bases from V and 11 bases from J, with 20 bases in between. The CDR3 spans 12 residues. Germline V gene data show CDR1 as GTSNPN and CDR2 as SVGIG (reference sequence). CDR3 sequence: CASSRARLGAFF. The CDR3 DNA sequence: TGTGCCTCCTCAAGGGCACGTTTAGGGGCTTTCTTT.

V usage is TRBV5-4 and J usage is TRBJ2-3; D is uncertain. The CDR3 is made up of 12 amino acids. Germline V gene lookup returns CDR1 SGHNT and CDR2 YYREEE (reference sequence). Trimming left V 1 base short and J 5 bases short, with 5 bases between. The CDR3, as DNA: TGTGCCAGCAGCTTGTCGGTAGATACGCAGTATTTT. It translates to CASSLSVDTQYF.

The rearrangement joins TRBV19 to TRBJ2-1, with D unresolved. Per germline, CDR1 LNHDA and CDR2 SQIVND (reference sequence). Trimming pared 10 bases from V and 12 bases from J, leaving 28 bases between. The CDR3 runs to 15 residues. This CDR3 reads CATEKEDTEPGRQFF. In nucleotides, the CDR3 is TGTGCCACCGAAAAAGAAGACACCGAACCTGGACGGCAGTTCTTC.

The rearrangement joins TRBV5-6 to TRBJ1-5, with D maybe TRBD1 (5 bases). Trimming pared 3 bases from V and 0 bases from J, leaving 16 bases between. Germline V CDR1 and CDR2: SGHDT, YYEEEE. CDR3 length: 17 amino acids. As DNA, the CDR3 is TGTGCCAGCAGCTCTCGGAGCGGGGGGACTAGCAATCAGCCCCAGCATTTT. Protein: CASSSRSGGTSNQPQHF.

This clone was seen more than once but under ten times. V is TRBV7-2 and J is TRBJ1-5; D is ambiguous. Trimming cost V 2 bases and J 4 bases, with 3 bases left between them. CDR1 and CDR2 (germline): SGHTA, FQGNSA. The CDR3 sequence is 12 residues long. CDR3 sequence: CASSLFNQPQHF. The CDR3 DNA is TGTGCCAGCAGCTTATTTAATCAGCCCCAGCATTTT.

This clone appeared a single time. The CDR3, as DNA: TGCGCCAGCAGCCAAGAGGATGGGGGCGCCACAGATACGCAGTATTTT. It yields the protein CASSQEDGGATDTQYF. This chain connects TRBV4-1 to TRBJ2-3; perhaps TRBD1 as D (6 bases). This CDR3 is 16 amino acids long. The V and J ends lost 0 bases and 2 bases respectively, with 12 bases between them. Germline V lookup: CDR1 MGHRA, CDR2 YSYEKL.